This T cell receptor beta chain was sequenced in a study of regulatory T cells in long-lasting Graves disease. This clonotype was counted many times. Time point denoted: newly diagnosed GD, antithyroid drugs for less than 3 months. Extracted PBMC RNA gave rise to the TCR library. Both iRepertoire HTBI primers and Arm-PCR of CDR3 regions were used to build the TCR beta libraries. TCRdb fed the multiplex PCR reads into MiXCR, producing one record per CDR3 protein. The sample contains around 250,000 distinct CDR3 sequences, about 19% of which appear only once. Germline V gene data show CDR1 as MNHNS and CDR2 as SASEGT. The trim removed 6 bases at V and 8 bases at J, leaving 6 bases unmatched. CDR3 size: 13 residues.

The sequencing here drew on peripheral blood mononuclear cells (PBMCs), taken at new diagnosis, from a patient treated with antithyroid drugs. The rearrangement joins TRBV6-1 to TRBJ1-4; TRBD1 agrees at 7 bases. This receptor was identified in a female donor with Graves disease. CDR3 loop: CASRTGNAEKLFF. The CDR3 nucleotides are TGTGCCAGCAGGACAGGGAACGCGGAAAAACTGTTTTTT.